Below, 22 T cell receptor beta chains from the same sample are listed, as sequenced in a study of blood T cell repertoires in COVID-19. Method: immunoSEQ multiplex PCR; TCRdb's copy keeps in-frame clones and lacks some. Of some 130,000 clones listed, 84% are singletons. The material sequenced was PBMCs or T cells enriched from blood (not recorded which). The receptors derive from a man aged 35 to 55 with acute COVID-19.

This clone was recorded only once. This chain joins TRBV7-2 and TRBJ2-3; tentative D call: TRBD1 (6 bases). Per germline, CDR1 SGHTA and CDR2 FQGNSA. V was trimmed by 5 bases and J by 1 base, leaving 16 bases between them. CDR3 length: 16 amino acids. CDR3 bases: TGTGCCAGCAGCCTAGTGGCACAGGGCGGCACAGATACGCAGTATTTT. This encodes CASSLVAQGGTDTQYF.

V is TRBV24-1 and J is TRBJ2-5, with a weak D call TRBD1 (7 bases). Trimming took 10 bases from V and 1 from J, leaving 18 bases between them. The CDR3 length is 15 residues. Germline CDR1 is KGHDR and CDR2 is SFDVKD. The CDR3 sequence is CATGEDRRGQETQYF. CDR3 in DNA: TGTGCCACAGGAGAGGACAGGAGGGGCCAAGAGACCCAGTACTTC.

This clone is a singleton in its sample. The chain employs TRBV6-4 and TRBJ1-5; TRBD1 matches 8 bases. Trimming at V came to 5 bases and at J to 7 bases, leaving 4 bases not matched to a gene. CDR3 length: 13 residues. Germline-derived CDR1 and CDR2 are MRHNA and SNTAGT. In DNA, the CDR3 is TGTGCCAGCAGTCCGACAGGGGAACAGCCCCAGCATTTT. Encoded protein: CASSPTGEQPQHF.

The rearrangement uses TRBV6-5 and TRBJ1-3; D is undetermined. From germline, CDR1 is MNHEY and CDR2 SVGAGI. The V gene lost 0 bases and the J gene lost 6 bases, with 12 bases spanning the gap. This CDR3 region has 15 residues. CDR3 coding DNA: TGTGCCAGCAGTTACTCGAGTGGCGGAGAAAACACCATATATTTT. It yields the protein CASSYSSGGENTIYF.

J is TRBJ1-5 and V is TRBV7-2, with TRBD1 as a possible D gene (5 bases). V was shortened by 5 bases and J by 2 bases, with 13 bases between the two germline ends. From germline, CDR1 is SGHTA and CDR2 FQGNSA. This CDR3 is built from 15 residues. CDR3 coding DNA: TGTGCCAGCAGCACAGGAGTAGAGGGCAATCAGCCCCAGCATTTT. Translating gives CASSTGVEGNQPQHF.

This clone was counted a single time. The sample contains more than one DNA sequence encoding this CDR3. V and J are TRBV3-1 (or the pseudogene TRBV3-2) and TRBJ1-5; D may be TRBD1 (5 bases). Germline V gene lookup returns CDR1 LGHDT and CDR2 YNNKEL (reference sequence). The V and J ends lost 2 bases and 5 bases respectively, with 7 bases between them. This CDR3 region has 13 residues. Here the CDR3 DNA reads TGTGCCAGCAGCCAACAGGGCGATCAGCCCCAGCATTTT. Protein: CASSQQGDQPQHF.

The chain recombines TRBV19 with TRBJ2-7; 11 bases agree with TRBD2. J lost 5 bases, V lost 6 bases, and 9 bases had no gene match. The germline gives CDR1 LNHDA, CDR2 SQIVND (reference sequence). The CDR3 runs 15 residues. CDR3 DNA sequence: TGTGCCAGTAGCCTCGGGACTAGCGGTTTCGACGAGCAGTACTTC. It codes for CASSLGTSGFDEQYF.

The chain couples TRBV4-2 to TRBJ2-7; TRBD1 aligns across 9 bases. Trimming at V came to 1 base and at J to 2 bases, leaving 15 bases not matched to a gene. CDR3 size: 19 residues. Germline V gives CDR1 LGHNA, CDR2 YNFKEQ. The CDR3 loop reads CASSQGMSTGTGLTYEQYF. In nucleotides, the CDR3 is TGTGCCAGCAGCCAAGGAATGTCAACCGGGACAGGGCTAACCTACGAGCAGTACTTC.

The chain carries TRBV5-5 and TRBJ2-1; TRBD2 aligns across 11 bases. The J segment lost 4 bases and the V segment lost 6 bases, leaving 12 bases of the junction unmatched. CDR1 and CDR2 from the germline V gene are SGHKS and YYEKEE (reference sequence). This CDR3 is 17 amino acids long. The CDR3, as DNA: TGTGCCAGCATCCAAGGTTTAGCGGGGGGGCAGTACAATGAGCAGTTCTTC. Translated: CASIQGLAGGQYNEQFF.

This chain joins TRBV9 and TRBJ1-5; D unresolved. The CDR3 covers 15 residues. Trimming pared 0 bases from V and 2 bases from J, leaving 9 bases between. In germline, CDR1 is SGDLS, CDR2 YYNGEE. CDR3 in DNA: TGTGCCAGCAGCGTAGGGGCGTATGGCAATCAGCCCCAGCATTTT. As protein: CASSVGAYGNQPQHF.

This clone was seen a single time. The chain combines TRBV3-1 (or the pseudogene TRBV3-2) with TRBJ2-7; D perhaps matches TRBD1 (7 bases). The V gene's germline CDR1 is LGHDT and CDR2 YNNKEL (reference sequence). The CDR3 spans 14 residues. V was shortened by 2 bases and J by 1 base, with 9 bases between the two germline ends. CDR3 in amino acids: CASSQQGGSYEQYF. The CDR3 coding sequence is TGTGCCAGCAGCCAACAGGGGGGTTCCTACGAGCAGTACTTC.

The chain has TRBV9 and TRBJ2-1, with D tentatively TRBD2 (5 bases). Germline CDR1 reads SGDLS; CDR2 reads YYNGEE. This CDR3 comprises 16 residues. The V gene lost 1 base and the J gene lost 5 bases, with 16 bases spanning the gap. CDR3 region: CASSVKIGEDDNEQFF. CDR3 bases: TGTGCCAGCAGCGTAAAAATCGGGGAAGACGACAATGAGCAGTTCTTC. The full variable domain, with the rest looked up from reference TRBV9 and TRBJ2-1, is DSGVTQTPKHLITATGQRVTLRCSPRSGDLSVYWYQQSLDQGLQFLIQYYNGEERAKGNILERFSAQQFPDLHSELNLSSLELGDSALYFCASSVKIGEDDNEQFFGPGTRLTVL.

This clone was observed a few times. The chain joins TRBV27 to TRBJ2-5; TRBD2 matches at 8 bases. V shed 4 bases, J shed 5 bases, and the junction held 6 bases outside the gene matches. The CDR3 runs to 14 residues. The germline CDR1 and CDR2 sequences are MNHEY and SMNVEV (reference sequence). The CDR3 is CASSSAGGAETQYF. The DNA for the CDR3 is TGTGCCAGCAGTTCGGCGGGGGGCGCGGAGACCCAGTACTTC.

The chain combines TRBV19 with TRBJ2-1; 9 bases are shared with TRBD1. The CDR3 is 14 residues long. Germline trimming cut 7 bases from V and 2 bases from J; bases unmatched to any gene: 3. Germline V CDR1 and CDR2: LNHDA, SQIVND (reference sequence). CDR3 coding DNA: TGTGCCAGTACCGGGACAGGGACCTACAATGAGCAGTTCTTC. Its translation: CASTGTGTYNEQFF.

This chain connects TRBV7-9 to TRBJ1-4, with 8 bases matching TRBD1. Germline V CDR1 and CDR2: SEHNR, FQNEAQ (reference sequence). The CDR3 contains 14 residues. V shed 3 bases, J shed 11 bases, and the junction held 8 bases outside the gene matches. The CDR3 loop reads CASSLEGRDRKLFF. The CDR3 region has the DNA TGTGCCAGCAGCTTGGAGGGTAGGGACAGGAAACTGTTTTTT.

A note on this clone: In the same sample, other DNA sequences code for this CDR3. V usage is TRBV18 and J usage is TRBJ2-3; 10 nucleotides agree with TRBD2. J gave up 3 bases and V 0 bases, and 0 bases lay outside the gene matches. The germline V gene has CDR1 KGHSH and CDR2 LQKENI. The CDR3 is made up of 15 amino acids. CDR3 nucleotide sequence: TGTGCCAGCTCACCACCGGGACTAGCGACAGATACGCAGTATTTT. The encoded protein is CASSPPGLATDTQYF.

The chain carries TRBV14 and TRBJ2-5; D is uncertain. Germline CDR1 reads SGHDN; CDR2 reads FVKESK. The CDR3 length is 14 residues. V dropped 0 bases and J dropped 0 bases, with 5 bases sitting between them. CDR3 sequence: CASSQENYQETQYF. CDR3 coding DNA: TGTGCCAGCAGCCAAGAAAACTACCAAGAGACCCAGTACTTC.

V usage is TRBV14 and J usage is TRBJ2-1; 7 bases map to TRBD2. Germline CDR1 is SGHDN and CDR2 is FVKESK. Germline trimming cut 4 bases from V and 5 bases from J; bases unmatched to any gene: 14. This CDR3 region has 17 residues. CDR3 sequence (DNA): TGTGCCAGCAGCCTCCCCTTTAAGCTAAGCGGGAACAATGAGCAGTTCTTC. It yields the protein CASSLPFKLSGNNEQFF.

This chain uses TRBV2 with TRBJ2-3; 10 positions agree with TRBD2. The CDR3 spans 16 residues. Germline assignment: CDR1 SNHLY and CDR2 FYNNEI. With 3 bases clipped from V and 6 bases from J, the junction kept 9 bases outside the gene matches. The CDR3 nucleotides read TGTGCCAGCAGTGAGGTTAGCGGGAGGTTCGAGGATACGCAGTATTTT. It is translated as CASSEVSGRFEDTQYF.

The table lists this clone with a few counts. The chain combines TRBV7-9 with TRBJ1-6, with D unresolved. The germline gives CDR1 SEHNR, CDR2 FQNEAQ (reference sequence). The CDR3 sequence is 14 residues long. The germline V and J ends were trimmed by 3 bases and 7 bases, with 10 bases remaining between them. The CDR3 sequence is CASSFDSVNSPLHF. CDR3 bases: TGTGCCAGCAGCTTTGACTCGGTCAATTCACCCCTCCACTTT.

This clone was found a few times. This chain connects TRBV6-4 to TRBJ2-4; TRBD2 is a possible D gene (6 bases). The CDR3 extends over 14 amino acids. Trimming removed 9 bases at V and 3 bases at J, with 15 bases between. Germline V gives CDR1 MRHNA, CDR2 SNTAGT. The CDR3 nucleotides are TGTGCCAGATGGGACCTGGGAGGCAAAAACATTCAGTACTTC. Amino acid sequence: CARWDLGGKNIQYF.

The chain employs TRBV7-9 and TRBJ1-2, with 7 bases identical to TRBD1. J gave up 8 bases and V 4 bases, and 7 bases lay outside the gene matches. The CDR3 sequence is 13 residues long. The V gene's germline CDR1 is SEHNR and CDR2 FQNEAQ (reference sequence). For the CDR3, the DNA is TGTGCCAGCAGCTCAAACAGGGGCGGCGGCTACACCTTC. Translating it yields CASSSNRGGGYTF.